These T cell receptor beta chains were read from a single sample in a study of shared clonotypes between healthy human individuals. The assay was immunoSEQ multiplex PCR, and TCRdb's table has in-frame clones only and misses some. The table lists about 2.2 million clones, 90% to 95% of them singletons. Input material: naive CD8+ T cells from PBMCs. The receptors originated from a young man in good health. Some clones in this sample may be carry-over from other donors' samples. The CDR3 runs from the conserved cysteine through the conserved F or W. A D gene is named only where the DNA matches it firmly. Where a row states a size, it is once, few, many or the class of an expanded clone; other rows omit it.

few,TRBJ2-2,NA,TRBV4-3,TGCGCCAGCAGCCCAGCTAGCAGGAGCACCGGGGAGCTGTTTTTT,CASSPASRSTGELFF
NA,TRBJ2-7,NA,TRBV7-9,TGTGCCAGCAGTAACTACGAGCAGTACTTC,CASSNYEQYF
NA,TRBJ2-3,NA,TRBV7-3,TGTGCCAGCAGCTTAATGGCGGGGCATGTGGATACGCAGTATTTT,CASSLMAGHVDTQYF
NA,TRBJ2-1,TRBD2,TRBV7-9,TGTGCCAGCACCCCAACAAGCGGGAGGGCCGCTGTAAATGAGCAGTTCTTC,CASTPTSGRAAVNEQFF
NA,TRBJ1-2,NA,TRBV7-8,TGTGCCAGCAGCTTAGAGGTCTCGGCCCCCTATGGCTACACCTTC,CASSLEVSAPYGYTF
NA,TRBJ1-1,NA,TRBV27,TGTGCCAGCAGCAGGGGAGGCACTGAAGCTTTCTTT,CASSRGGTEAFF
NA,TRBJ1-5,NA,TRBV28,TGTGCCAGCAGTTTCAGGTTTCAGCCCCAGCATTTT,CASSFRFQPQHF
NA,TRBJ1-5,NA,TRBV19,TGTGCCAGTAGCTTACAGGTCCTGGACCAGCCCCAGCATTTT,CASSLQVLDQPQHF
NA,TRBJ1-1,TRBD1,TRBV14,TGTGCCAGCAGCCAAGAACGACAGGGGGCCACTGAAGCTTTCTTT,CASSQERQGATEAFF
NA,TRBJ2-1,TRBD1,TRBV28,TGTGCCAGCAGTTTTCCGGACAGGGTAACCTACAATGAGCAGTTCTTC,CASSFPDRVTYNEQFF
NA,TRBJ2-7,TRBD1,TRBV5-1,TGCGCCAGCGGGACAGGGGGCGTCTACGAGCAGTACTTC,CASGTGGVYEQYF
NA,TRBJ2-3,TRBD2,TRBV11-2,TGTGCCAGCAGCATTGGACTAGCGGGAGGGGGCCGCACAGATACGCAGTATTTT,CASSIGLAGGGRTDTQYF
NA,TRBJ2-7,NA,TRBV28,TGTGCCAGCAGTTTTTTTCCCACTCGGCGCTTCTACGAGCAGTACTTC,CASSFFPTRRFYEQYF
few,TRBJ2-2,NA,TRBV28,TGTGCCAGCGCGTTCCTCGAGAACACCGGGGAGCTGTTTTTT,CASAFLENTGELFF
NA,TRBJ2-7,NA,TRBV10-3,TGTGCCATCAGTGAGCCGGGACCGCAGGGGCGGTACTTC,CAISEPGPQGRYF
NA,TRBJ2-7,TRBD1,TRBV14,TGTGCCAGCAGCCAGGATTCAACGGGACAGGGGTACGAGCAGTACTTC,CASSQDSTGQGYEQYF
NA,TRBJ1-1,NA,TRBV6-5,TGTGCCAGCAGCGACCGGGGGAACACTGAAGCTTTCTTT,CASSDRGNTEAFF
NA,TRBJ2-7,NA,TRBV27,TGTGCCAGCAGGAGGTCACTACCTCCCTACGAGCAGTACTTC,CASRRSLPPYEQYF
NA,TRBJ2-5,NA,TRBV28,TGTGCCAGCAGTTTAGTATCCAGGCCGGGGGAGACCCAGTACTTC,CASSLVSRPGETQYF
NA,TRBJ1-1,NA,TRBV6-5,TGTGCCAGCAGTTACGGTCCCCGGAACACTGAAGCTTTCTTT,CASSYGPRNTEAFF
NA,TRBJ1-2,NA,TRBV7-9,TGTGCCAGCAGCTTACTTGGCAGGGATGGCTACACCTTC,CASSLLGRDGYTF
NA,TRBJ2-7,NA,TRBV5-8,TGTGCCAGCAGACCAACCCCTGGTTTGCGTAAGAGCTCCTACGAGCAGTACTTC,CASRPTPGLRKSSYEQYF
NA,TRBJ2-5,NA,TRBV7-9,TGTGCCAGCAGCTCTTTTGTTGGGCGCGGAGAGACCCAGTACTTC,CASSSFVGRGETQYF
NA,TRBJ2-2,NA,TRBV5-6,TGTGCCAGCAGCTTGGAGTACACCGGGGAGCTGTTTTTT,CASSLEYTGELFF
NA,TRBJ2-2,TRBD2,TRBV13,TGTGCCAGCAGCTACCGCGGGACTAGCGGGAGGTACACCGGGGAGCTGTTTTTT,CASSYRGTSGRYTGELFF
NA,TRBJ2-1,TRBD2,TRBV27,TGTGCCAGCAGTTTATTAGCGGGAGGTTTGGAGGATGAGCAGTTCTTC,CASSLLAGGLEDEQFF
NA,TRBJ2-6,TRBD1,TRBV27,TGTGCCAGCAGTAGGGGGCCGGGATCTGGGGCCAACGTCCTGACTTTC,CASSRGPGSGANVLTF
NA,TRBJ2-1,TRBD2,TRBV27,TGTGCCAGCACCCACGGGACTAGCGGGAGGAATGAGCAGTTCTTC,CASTHGTSGRNEQFF
few,TRBJ1-2,NA,TRBV25-1,TGTGCCAGCAGTGAATTACATGGCTACACCTTC,CASSELHGYTF
NA,TRBJ2-7,TRBD1,TRBV6-6,TGTGCCAGCAGTTCCAAACGGGACAGGATGGTTTACGAGCAGTACTTC,CASSSKRDRMVYEQYF
NA,TRBJ1-2,NA,TRBV6-5,TGTGCCAGCGGGCCCAGAGGGGACTATGGCTACACCTTC,CASGPRGDYGYTF
once,TRBJ2-1,TRBD2,TRBV7-2,TGTGCCAGCAGCTTGCCGGGACTAGCGGCCAATAATACCTACAATGAGCAGTTCTTC,CASSLPGLAANNTYNEQFF
NA,TRBJ1-2,TRBD1,TRBV28,TGTGCCAGCAGTATTGGACAGGGGCCTAACTATGGCTACACCTTC,CASSIGQGPNYGYTF
NA,TRBJ2-1,NA,TRBV27,TGTGCCAGCAGTTTATATGCTAGTATGGGCCATGAGCAGTTCTTC,CASSLYASMGHEQFF
once,TRBJ1-4,NA,TRBV5-8,TGTGCCAGCAGCTTGGTAGTCGCCAGGGAGGCCTCTCATGAAAAACTGTTTTTT,CASSLVVAREASHEKLFF
NA,TRBJ1-1,NA,TRBV9,TGTGCCAGCAGCTCCGGGTTTGAGGTCACTGAAGCTTTCTTT,CASSSGFEVTEAFF
NA,TRBJ2-4,NA,TRBV27,TGTGCCAGCAGCATTTACGGTAGGAGCAAAAACATTCAGTACTTC,CASSIYGRSKNIQYF
NA,TRBJ2-7,NA,TRBV14,TGTGCCAGCAGTCCGACTGGAGGGCCTGGGGAGCAGTACTTC,CASSPTGGPGEQYF
once,TRBJ1-3,NA,TRBV9,TGTGCCAGCAGCCCCCGAGATAAGCATGTAAGCTCTGGAAACACCATATATTTT,CASSPRDKHVSSGNTIYF